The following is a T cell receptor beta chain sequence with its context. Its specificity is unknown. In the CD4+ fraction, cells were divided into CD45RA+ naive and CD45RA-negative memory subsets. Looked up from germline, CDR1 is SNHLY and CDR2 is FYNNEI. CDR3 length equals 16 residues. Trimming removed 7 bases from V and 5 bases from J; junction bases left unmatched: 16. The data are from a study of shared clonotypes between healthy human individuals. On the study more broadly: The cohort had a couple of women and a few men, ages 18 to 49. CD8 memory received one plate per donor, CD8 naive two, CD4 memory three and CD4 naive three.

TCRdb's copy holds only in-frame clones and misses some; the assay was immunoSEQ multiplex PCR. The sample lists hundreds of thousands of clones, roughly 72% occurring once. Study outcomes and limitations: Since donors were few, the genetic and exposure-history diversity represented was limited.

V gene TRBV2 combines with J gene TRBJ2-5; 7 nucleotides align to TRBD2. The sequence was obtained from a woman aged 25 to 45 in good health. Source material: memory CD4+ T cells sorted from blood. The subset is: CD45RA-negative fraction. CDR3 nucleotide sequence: TGTGCCAGCATTAAAGGGGTAGCGGGCTCGCGGGAGACCCAGTACTTC. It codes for CASIKGVAGSRETQYF.